The T cell receptor beta chain under discussion was sequenced for a study of shared clonotypes between healthy human individuals (dated by TCRdb to between 2020 and 2021). With respect to the entire study: The cohort comprised a couple of women and three men aged 18 to 49 years. To increase sequencing depth and limit assay-specific biases, different laboratories used diverse techniques to prepare libraries and sequence TCR repertoires. To estimate repertoire size and how much clonotype sharing occurs between individuals, the study deeply sequenced the blood TCR repertoires of roughly 5 healthy adults. For each donor, CD4 naive and CD4 memory were each given three plates, CD8 naive was given two plates, and CD8 memory was given one plate. Per donor, leukapheresis produced somewhere between about 0.8 and 9 billion PBMCs. Paper-wide results and their limitations: Pairwise subsampling indicated that sequencing depth was expected to affect the degree of clonotype sharing among donors. Only blood was sampled, and tissue TCR repertoires likely differ from those in blood. Rarefaction of sorted-subset datasets indicated incomplete sequencing despite the large sequencing depth. Larger estimated clonotype richness was generally found for naive subsets than for memory subsets. Because the study included only a small number of donors, the genetic and exposure-history diversity represented was limited. Sharing across a handful of donors was observed for 4.5% to 6.5% of naive CD4, less than 4% of naive CD8, about 2.3% of memory CD4, and 0.4% of memory CD8 clonotypes. Higher generation probabilities were observed for clonotypes shared by all four sorted-subset donors than for non-shared clonotypes.

Regarding this clone: This receptor's antigen is unknown. The record has no base qualities; no much larger clone is one base away.

TCR CDR3 regions were amplified from genomic DNA by multiplex PCR using the deep immunoSEQ assay. Extracted genomic DNA from each cell subset was distributed evenly across all wells of several immunoSEQ 96-well plates, and each plate was treated as a replicate. Each replicate PCR for sorted subsets received 150 to 250 ng genomic DNA, equal to some 32,000 T cell genomes. Purified libraries were quantified with a Qubit 3.0 fluorometer, sized on a Bioanalyzer 2100, and re-quantified with the KAPA Library Quantification kit. A separate single-read 150-cycle Illumina NextSeq 550 flow cell was used to sequence each immunoSEQ 96-well plate. In the source study's methods: Because the immunoSEQ output included only junctional sequences and no quality scores, the filtering could not be the same as the filtering used for full-length reads. Sequences were annotated with PyIR, a Python wrapper for IgBLAST v1.9, and V/J genes and CDR3 were assigned using IMGT germline references. Reads were filtered out if the reads had weak V/J assignments (E-value above 1e-6), no CDR3, stop codons, out-of-frame junctions, or ambiguous translated residues. V3J clonotypes were defined by identical inferred V gene, J gene, and CDR3 amino acid sequence. The percentage overlap between two repertoires was calculated by dividing the number of shared unique clonotypes by the size of the smaller repertoire. Repertoire richness was assessed with RTK rarefaction, the Chao1 estimator, and Recon v2.1 estimates of unobserved clonotypes. Generation probabilities were computed with OLGA for all TCRbeta clonotypes obtained by the gDNA method from a few donors. TCRdb took this table from immuneACCESS and kept in-frame rearrangements with V and J called. Such tables lack part of the clones; where checked against another copy, unresolved V genes explain under half of the gap, and the rest is unexplained. Clonal size and the V and J genes are those of that table, whereas D and trimming came from the DNA. The sample table lists hundreds of thousands of clones, 92% of them with a count of one. Of the sample, 24% falls within the top ten clones.

CD8 naive samples were obtained by positive selection for CCR7 among CD45RO-negative cells, yielding a CD45RA+CCR7+ population from which TemRA cells were excluded. Healthy HIV-negative adults with no recently reported acute infections or vaccinations were included as donors. Every donor was a Caucasian adult living in Nashville, Tennessee, USA. After blood collection by leukapheresis, PBMCs were isolated using Ficoll-Histopaque density gradient centrifugation and then cryopreserved in the vapor phase of liquid nitrogen. Analytical flow cytometry was used to check the purity and quantity of each magnetically sorted T cell population. Each sorted fraction had its genomic DNA isolated and then quantified by UV absorbance on a Nanodrop 2000c. Its CDR3 holds 14 amino acids, cysteine through phenylalanine. Left in the record is the CDR3 DNA by itself, 42 bases read in frame from the first base. V is trimmed back by 7 bases and J by 4 bases, and the junction contains 6 bases that no gene match accounts for. CDR1 and CDR2, looked up from the germline V gene, are SNHLY and FYNNEI.

This TCR came from a man younger than 45 in good health. The chain joins TRBV2 to TRBJ2-1, and TRBD1 matches 8 of the central bases. Sequencing was carried out using naive CD8+ T cells sorted from blood. This specimen's cell subset or site label, per the study, means: CD45RA+CCR7+. The nucleotide sequence reads TGTGCCAGCAAGGGGAGACAGGGGTACAATGAGCAGTTCTTC. This translates into CASKGRQGYNEQFF.